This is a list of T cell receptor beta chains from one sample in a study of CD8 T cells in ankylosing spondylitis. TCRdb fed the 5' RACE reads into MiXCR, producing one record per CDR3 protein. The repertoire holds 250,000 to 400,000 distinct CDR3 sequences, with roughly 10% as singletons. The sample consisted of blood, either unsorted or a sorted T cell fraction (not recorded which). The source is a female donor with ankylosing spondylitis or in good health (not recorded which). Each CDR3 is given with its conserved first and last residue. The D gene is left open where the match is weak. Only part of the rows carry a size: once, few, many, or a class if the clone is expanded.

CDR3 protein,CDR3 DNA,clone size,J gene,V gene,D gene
CASSAPSGNTIYF,TGTGCCAGCAGTGCTCCGTCTGGAAACACCATATATTTT,few,TRBJ1-3,TRBV28,NA
CASSNGPGELFF,TGTGCCAGCAGTAACGGGCCCGGGGAGCTGTTTTTT,many,TRBJ2-2,TRBV12-3/TRBV12-4,NA
CSAQAGVSSYEQYF,TGCAGTGCCCAAGCGGGCGTGAGCTCCTACGAGCAGTACTTC,many,TRBJ2-7,TRBV20-1,NA
CASSILIDTFMNTEAFF,TGTGCCAGTAGTATATTGATTGACACCTTCATGAACACTGAAGCTTTCTTT,few,TRBJ1-1,TRBV19,NA
CASRTSGGAYEQYF,TGTGCCAGCAGAACTAGCGGGGGGGCCTACGAGCAGTACTTC,many,TRBJ2-7,TRBV12-3/TRBV12-4,TRBD2
CASSSGRRTGELFF,TGTGCCAGCAGCTCGGGTAGAAGGACCGGGGAGCTGTTTTTT,many,TRBJ2-2,TRBV14,NA
CASSQGGAQSGELFF,TGTGCCAGCAGCCAAGGTGGGGCCCAATCCGGGGAGCTGTTTTTT,NA,TRBJ2-2,TRBV3-1,NA
CASSSGPNTAAFF,TGTGCCAGCAGCTCGGGCCCGAACACTGCAGCTTTCTTT,NA,TRBJ1-1,TRBV11-2,NA
CASSGTSARTDTQYF,TGTGCCAGCAGCGGGACTAGCGCCCGCACAGATACGCAGTATTTT,NA,TRBJ2-3,TRBV7-2,TRBD2
CASSLGASGSQETQYF,TGCGCCAGCAGCTTGGGTGCTAGCGGATCCCAAGAGACCCAGTACTTC,many,TRBJ2-5,TRBV5-1,TRBD2
CASSLQGSLGTDTQYF,TGTGCCAGCAGCCTACAGGGTTCCCTAGGCACAGATACGCAGTATTTT,many,TRBJ2-3,TRBV3-1,NA
CASNLAHNEKLFF,TGTGCCAGCAATCTGGCCCATAATGAAAAACTGTTTTTT,NA,TRBJ1-4,TRBV2,NA
CASSSARASTPSYNEQFF,TGCGCCAGCAGCTCCGCCAGGGCTAGCACCCCATCCTACAATGAGCAGTTCTTC,few,TRBJ2-1,TRBV5-1,NA
CASSGQAEQEEKLFF,TGCGCCAGCAGCGGCCAAGCTGAGCAGGAGGAAAAACTGTTTTTT,few,TRBJ1-4,TRBV5-1,NA
CASSSIHDPEGYTF,TGTGCCAGCAGTTCGATACATGATCCGGAGGGCTACACCTTC,many,TRBJ1-2,TRBV12-3/TRBV12-4,NA
CASSLVRGGRGGDTQYF,TGCGCCAGCAGCTTGGTCCGGGGAGGTAGGGGTGGCGATACGCAGTATTTT,few,TRBJ2-3,TRBV5-1,NA
CASSPGALKETQYF,TGTGCCAGCTCACCAGGGGCCCTAAAAGAGACCCAGTACTTC,NA,TRBJ2-5,TRBV18,NA
CASSLRTGENEKLFF,TGTGCCAGCAGTTTAAGGACAGGGGAAAATGAGAAACTGTTTTTT,many,TRBJ1-4,TRBV12-3/TRBV12-4,TRBD1
CASRNGGTDTQYF,TGTGCCAGCAGAAACGGGGGCACAGATACGCAGTATTTT,few,TRBJ2-3,TRBV7-2,NA
CASSLRSDNYGYTF,TGTGCCAGCAGCTTAAGGTCAGACAACTATGGCTACACCTTC,NA,TRBJ1-2,TRBV13,NA
CASSPPTGGNTDTQYF,TGTGCCAGCAGCCCCCCTACGGGGGGAAACACAGATACGCAGTATTTT,many,TRBJ2-3,TRBV7-9,TRBD2
CSARLGEAITDTQYF,TGCAGTGCTAGACTGGGGGAGGCGATCACAGATACGCAGTATTTT,many,TRBJ2-3,TRBV20-1,NA
CASSRRTSSLAKNIQYF,TGTGCCAGCAGCAGACGGACTAGCTCATTAGCCAAAAACATTCAGTACTTC,NA,TRBJ2-4,TRBV5-6,TRBD2
CASSLRSGIQETQYF,TGTGCCAGCAGCTTACGATCGGGGATCCAAGAGACCCAGTACTTC,NA,TRBJ2-5,TRBV7-3,NA
CASSPLDLNYGYTF,TGTGCCAGCAGTCCTCTCGACTTAAATTATGGCTACACCTTC,many,TRBJ1-2,TRBV6-1,NA
CSARDGRNTGELFF,TGCAGTGCTAGAGACGGCAGGAACACCGGGGAGCTGTTTTTT,many,TRBJ2-2,TRBV20-1,NA
CASSPSGTGGVYEQFF,TGCGCCAGCAGCCCTTCCGGGACAGGGGGCGTTTATGAGCAGTTCTTC,many,TRBJ2-1,TRBV5-1,TRBD1
CASSFRQGEGEQYF,TGCGCCAGCAGTTTCCGACAGGGAGAAGGCGAGCAGTACTTC,many,TRBJ2-7,TRBV5-1,TRBD1